The rows below give T cell receptor beta chains drawn from one sample of a study of PD-1 blockade in classical Hodgkin lymphoma. Sequenced by immunoSEQ multiplex PCR; TCRdb stores in-frame clones only, minus some. The sample lists over 35,000 clones; about three quarters were seen once. The sequencing here drew on peripheral blood mononuclear cells (PBMCs), taken at baseline. The receptors derive from a human donor with classical Hodgkin lymphoma. The CDR3 runs from the conserved cysteine through the conserved F or W. The order of the fields is J gene, D gene, clone size, V gene, CDR3 protein, CDR3 DNA. D genes are given only for firm matches. A row's size may be missing; if present it is once, few, many or a size class.

>TRBJ2-7|.|.|TRBV6-5
CASSYLSPYEQYF
TGTGCCAGCAGTTACTTATCTCCCTACGAGCAGTACTTC
>TRBJ2-5|TRBD2|once|TRBV28
CASSLRPPGGGRETQYF
TGTGCCAGCAGTTTAAGGCCGCCTGGCGGGGGGCGGGAGACCCAGTACTTC
>TRBJ2-5|.|few|TRBV10-3
CAISGGETQYF
TGTGCCATCAGTGGGGGGGAGACCCAGTACTTC
>TRBJ1-5|.|.|TRBV7-6
CASSLGVSQPQHF
TGTGCCAGCAGCTTAGGAGTTAGTCAGCCCCAGCATTTT
>TRBJ2-7|TRBD1|.|TRBV18
CASSQPTGNIIHEQYF
TGTGCCAGCTCACAACCGACAGGGAACATCATCCACGAGCAGTACTTC
>TRBJ1-5|TRBD1|.|TRBV19
CASSPWDSSNQPQHF
TGTGCCAGTAGTCCCTGGGACAGTTCTAATCAGCCCCAGCATTTT
>TRBJ1-5|.|.|TRBV6-5
CASSQASGYQPQHF
TGTGCCAGCAGCCAGGCTTCAGGGTATCAGCCCCAGCATTTT
>TRBJ2-7|.|.|TRBV2
CASTPPGLSSYEQYF
TGTGCCAGCACCCCCCCCGGCCTAAGTTCCTACGAGCAGTACTTC
>TRBJ2-1|.|.|TRBV6-5
CASRSIGSNEQFF
TGTGCCAGCAGGTCGATCGGGTCCAATGAGCAGTTCTTC
>TRBJ2-5|TRBD2|.|TRBV29-1
CSVAPLAGTQETQYF
TGCAGCGTTGCCCCATTAGCGGGGACGCAAGAGACCCAGTACTTC
>TRBJ2-3|.|few|TRBV2
CASRREFFSSDTQYF
TGTGCCAGCAGGAGGGAGTTTTTTTCATCAGATACGCAGTATTTT
>TRBJ2-1|.|.|TRBV6-1
CASSFGQIKNEQFF
TGTGCCAGCAGTTTCGGGCAGATCAAAAATGAGCAGTTCTTC
>TRBJ1-1|TRBD1|.|TRBV19
CASRLDRGFTEAFF
TGTGCCAGTAGGCTGGACAGGGGATTCACTGAAGCTTTCTTT
>TRBJ2-1|TRBD2|.|TRBV9
CASSSQTSTEQFF
TGTGCCAGCAGCTCGCAGACTAGCACTGAGCAGTTCTTC
>TRBJ2-7|.|.|TRBV6-5
CASSRLPKGYEQYF
TGTGCCAGCAGTCGACTCCCAAAGGGTTACGAGCAGTACTTC
>TRBJ2-5|.|.|TRBV7-8
CASSLATSQETQYF
TGTGCCAGCAGCTTAGCTACCTCCCAAGAGACCCAGTACTTC
>TRBJ2-2|.|once|TRBV6-6
CASSYNQNTGELFF
TGTGCCAGCAGTTACAACCAGAACACCGGGGAGCTGTTTTTT
>TRBJ2-1|.|.|TRBV6-6
CASRPDPYNEQFF
TGTGCCAGCCGGCCAGATCCCTACAATGAGCAGTTCTTC
>TRBJ2-1|TRBD1|.|TRBV6-1
CASSDRGQGVNEQFF
TGTGCCAGCAGTGATAGGGGGCAGGGGGTCAATGAGCAGTTCTTC
>TRBJ2-7|TRBD2|.|TRBV6-5
CASSPLAGVLEQYF
TGTGCCAGCAGTCCACTAGCGGGGGTGCTCGAGCAGTACTTC
>TRBJ2-1|.|.|TRBV5-1
CASSLGGASGNEQFF
TGCGCCAGCAGCTTGGGAGGGGCTTCTGGCAATGAGCAGTTCTTC
>TRBJ1-2|.|.|TRBV27
CASSLQGSNYGYTF
TGTGCCAGCAGTTTACAAGGGTCCAACTATGGCTACACCTTC
>TRBJ2-5|.|few|TRBV2
CASSDDSNGTQYF
TGTGCCAGCAGTGATGACAGTAACGGGACCCAGTACTTC
>TRBJ1-3|.|.|TRBV4-1
CASSQVDLVPDSGNTIYF
TGCGCCAGCAGCCAAGTCGACTTGGTCCCGGACAGTGGAAACACCATATATTTT
>TRBJ1-2|TRBD1|once|TRBV7-6
CASSLGTGGADGYTF
TGTGCCAGCAGCTTAGGGACAGGGGGCGCGGATGGCTACACCTTC
>TRBJ2-7|TRBD2|.|TRBV4-2
CASSWGGPIDEQYF
TGTGCCAGCAGCTGGGGAGGGCCAATAGACGAGCAGTACTTC
>TRBJ2-7|.|.|TRBV6-5
CASSYWSLYEQYF
TGTGCCAGCAGTTACTGGTCCCTCTACGAGCAGTACTTC
>TRBJ1-3|.|.|TRBV5-1
CASSSAPLSAGNTIYF
TGCGCCAGCAGCTCGGCCCCTCTGTCGGCTGGAAACACCATATATTTT
>TRBJ2-5|.|.|TRBV7-6
CASSVDVQETQYF
TGTGCCAGCAGCGTCGACGTCCAAGAGACCCAGTACTTC
>TRBJ2-1|TRBD2|.|TRBV4-3
CASSQGSGWGGAKGNEQFF
TGCGCCAGCAGCCAAGGATCGGGTTGGGGAGGGGCCAAGGGGAATGAGCAGTTCTTC
>TRBJ2-1|.|.|TRBV5-1
CASSFTGINEQFF
TGCGCCAGCAGCTTTACGGGAATAAATGAGCAGTTCTTC